A selection of T cell receptor beta chains follows, all from one sample in a study of cytomegalovirus exposure and HLA in healthy donors. This table comes from immunoSEQ multiplex PCR, and its TCRdb copy is limited to in-frame clones, with some not included. This table has approximately 180,000 clones, about four fifths appearing once. Sequenced: PBMCs. Every receptor here comes from a woman aged 40 to 49 in good health and CMV-seronegative. CDR3s include the opening cysteine and the closing phenylalanine or tryptophan. The D gene is left open where the match is weak. Some rows have no size entry. The others give once, few or many, or a class for an expanded clone.

V gene	clone size	D gene	J gene	CDR3 protein	CDR3 DNA
TRBV9	NA	NA	TRBJ2-3	CASSVGLADFGDTQYF	TGTGCCAGCAGCGTAGGGTTAGCGGACTTTGGGGATACGCAGTATTTT
TRBV14	once	TRBD2	TRBJ2-5	CASSQDSSGSGAETQYF	TGTGCCAGCAGCCAAGACAGTAGCGGGAGCGGGGCAGAGACCCAGTACTTC
TRBV11-1	NA	NA	TRBJ1-2	CASSLLQGDYGYTF	TGTGCCAGCAGCTTACTACAGGGCGACTATGGCTACACCTTC
TRBV18	NA	TRBD1	TRBJ1-5	CASSRTPGGTNQPQHF	TGTGCCAGCTCACGGACCCCAGGGGGGACCAATCAGCCCCAGCATTTT
TRBV7-2	NA	NA	TRBJ2-4	CASSPGDIQYF	TGTGCCAGCAGCCCCGGAGACATTCAGTACTTC
TRBV30	NA	NA	TRBJ1-1	CAWSIYGNTEAFF	TGTGCCTGGAGTATCTACGGGAACACTGAAGCTTTCTTT
TRBV4-1	NA	NA	TRBJ2-6	CASSQESQGFEANVLTF	TGCGCCAGCAGCCAGGAGTCCCAGGGTTTTGAAGCCAACGTCCTGACTTTC
TRBV2	NA	TRBD2	TRBJ2-1	CASMSWTSGREQFF	TGTGCCAGCATGAGCTGGACTAGCGGGAGGGAGCAGTTCTTC
TRBV19	NA	TRBD1	TRBJ1-4	CASSLRQGDNEKLFF	TGTGCCAGTAGTCTCCGACAGGGAGATAATGAAAAACTGTTTTTT
TRBV4-1	NA	TRBD1	TRBJ1-2	CASSQGTEGPGYTF	TGCGCCAGCAGCCAGGGGACAGAGGGGCCTGGCTACACCTTC
TRBV27	NA	TRBD2	TRBJ2-3	CASRTLAGGTDTQYF	TGTGCCAGCAGGACACTAGCGGGAGGCACAGATACGCAGTATTTT
TRBV6-5	NA	TRBD1	TRBJ2-1	CASSYSRDRAYHEQFF	TGTGCCAGCAGTTACTCCCGGGACAGGGCATACCATGAGCAGTTCTTC
TRBV21-1	NA	NA	TRBJ1-2	CASSKDAGKFWGYTF	TGTGCCAGCAGCAAAGATGCAGGGAAGTTTTGGGGCTACACCTTC
TRBV6-6	NA	NA	TRBJ2-3	CASSSSSTDTQYF	TGTGCCAGCAGTTCTTCTAGCACAGATACGCAGTATTTT
TRBV4-3	once	NA	TRBJ1-5	CASSQDYGVGLPQHF	TGCGCCAGCAGCCAAGATTACGGGGTGGGATTGCCCCAGCATTTT
TRBV6-1	NA	NA	TRBJ2-5	CASTIQETQYF	TGTGCCAGCACTATTCAAGAGACCCAGTACTTC
TRBV7-6	few	NA	TRBJ1-5	CASSLVHDQPQHF	TGTGCCAGCAGCTTAGTTCATGATCAGCCCCAGCATTTT
TRBV5-6	NA	TRBD1	TRBJ1-4	CASSTPTGGAEKLFF	TGTGCCAGCAGCACCCCGACAGGGGGCGCAGAAAAACTGTTTTTT
TRBV29-1	few	TRBD2	TRBJ2-7	CSTGAGGEQYF	TGCAGCACCGGTGCGGGGGGCGAGCAGTACTTC
TRBV7-8	NA	NA	TRBJ2-3	CASSSTGTDTQYF	TGTGCCAGCAGCTCAACAGGCACAGATACGCAGTATTTT
TRBV29-1	NA	NA	TRBJ1-1	CSVVNYGSEAFF	TGCAGCGTTGTGAATTATGGCAGTGAAGCTTTCTTT
TRBV5-1	NA	TRBD1	TRBJ1-1	CASSLVGQVNTEAFF	TGCGCCAGCAGCTTGGTGGGACAGGTAAACACTGAAGCTTTCTTT